The clone carrying this T cell receptor beta chain was seen at least ten times. Antigen unknown. This entry comes from a study of identical twins. Overall study results and limits: Twin-shared out-of-frame alpha sequences showed excess low generation probability. Abundant cord blood beta clonotypes carried fewer insertions; memory repertoires showed none.

TCRdb itself ran the 5' RACE reads through MiXCR, one entry per CDR3 protein. This repertoire shows fewer than 650,000 distinct CDR3 sequences, 9.5% to 10% found once; its top ten account for around 3.1%. These data were likewise used in another study, on yellow fever vaccine responses in identical twins.

What was sequenced was PBMCs. The source of this sequence is a woman between 18 and 30 years old in good health.

The CDR3 loop is CASSQDRRSNQPQHF. CDR3 bases: TGCGCCAGCAGCCAAGATAGACGGAGCAATCAGCCCCAGCATTTT. The chain joins TRBV4-3 to TRBJ1-5; D is unclear. V was pared by 0 bases and J by 1 base, with 7 bases between. This CDR3 region has 15 residues. Germline lookup yields CDR1 LGHNA and CDR2 YSLEER.